These 21 T cell receptor beta chains originate from one sample sequenced in a study of CD8 T cells in ankylosing spondylitis. TCRdb re-called the 5' RACE reads with MiXCR, one entry per CDR3 protein. The sample lists approximately 400,000 distinct CDR3 sequences; roughly 17% were seen once. For these TCRs, the target antigens are not known. Findings and caveats of the study: Seemingly characteristic of ankylosing spondylitis blood was a TCR beta motif consisting of about 8 highly homologous variants.

The sequenced material came from blood, either unsorted or a sorted T cell fraction (not recorded which). The receptors stem from a male donor with ankylosing spondylitis.

This rearrangement joins TRBV24-1 to TRBJ2-7; D unclear. V shed 6 bases and J shed 3 bases, with 5 bases lying between them. From germline, CDR1 is KGHDR and CDR2 SFDVKD. The CDR3 extends over 11 amino acids. CDR3 amino acids: CATSKGYEQYF. Written as DNA, the CDR3 is TGTGCCACCAGTAAGGGCTACGAGCAGTACTTC.

The rearrangement joins TRBV5-1 to TRBJ2-7, with a weak D call TRBD1 (6 bases). Germline V lookup: CDR1 SGHRS, CDR2 YFSETQ. V was clipped by 0 bases and J by 9 bases, with 13 bases between them. This CDR3 spans 13 amino acids. In DNA, the CDR3 is TGCGCCAGCAGCTTGGCACAGGGCCCGGGGCAGTACTTC. It yields the protein CASSLAQGPGQYF.

This clonotype has ten or more counts. The chain recombines TRBV12-3 or TRBV12-4 with TRBJ2-4, with a weak D call TRBD1 (6 bases). The V and J ends lost 5 bases and 9 bases respectively, with 20 bases between them. The CDR3 is 15 amino acids. The CDR3: CASSPTPQGEGIQYF. CDR3 sequence (DNA): TGTGCCAGCAGTCCGACCCCACAGGGTGAGGGCATTCAGTACTTC.

This clonotype has more than one count but fewer than ten. The chain has TRBV6-2 or TRBV6-3 and TRBJ2-1, with 12 bases that match TRBD2. The V gene end was trimmed by 0 bases and the J gene end by 0 bases; junction bases not matched to a gene: 9. The germline CDR1 and CDR2 sequences are MNHEY and SVGEGT. CDR3 length equals 20 residues. The CDR3 region has the DNA TGTGCCAGCAGTTACTCGAGGTCTAGCGGGAGGGCTAGCTCCTACAATGAGCAGTTCTTC. This sequence encodes CASSYSRSSGRASSYNEQFF.

This clonotype was observed a few times. The chain joins TRBV5-1 to TRBJ2-7, with 7 positions matching TRBD1. The germline V gene has CDR1 SGHRS and CDR2 YFSETQ. V lost 4 bases to trimming and J lost 2 bases; unmatched junction nucleotides: 18. This CDR3 contains 18 residues. The CDR3 region is CASSHGTVNPFSTYEQYF. The CDR3 DNA reads TGCGCCAGCAGCCACGGGACAGTGAACCCTTTTAGTACCTACGAGCAGTACTTC.

This clonotype was detected only a few times. The chain carries TRBV20-1 and TRBJ2-1; the D is unclear. V gave up 6 bases and J gave up 5 bases, with 5 bases separating them. From germline, CDR1 is DFQATT and CDR2 SNEGSKA (reference sequence). The CDR3 loop spans 10 amino acids. The CDR3 nucleotides are TGCAGTGCAACAGACAATGAGCAGTTCTTC. Protein sequence: CSATDNEQFF.

The chain employs TRBV20-1 and TRBJ1-1; D possibly corresponds to TRBD1 (5 bases). The V and J ends lost 3 bases and 3 bases respectively, with 17 bases between them. Germline V gene data show CDR1 as DFQATT and CDR2 as SNEGSKA (reference sequence). The CDR3 runs 15 residues. The CDR3, as DNA: TGCAGTGCTAGTAGGCAGGGTTATATTCACACTGAAGCTTTCTTT. Its translation: CSASRQGYIHTEAFF.

The V gene is TRBV12-3 or TRBV12-4, the J gene TRBJ1-2; D possibly corresponds to TRBD1 (5 bases). V dropped 2 bases and J dropped 3 bases, with 10 bases sitting between them. The CDR3 contains 14 residues. Written as DNA, the CDR3 is TGTGCCAGCAGTTTAACCAGGGCCGACTATGGCTACACCTTC. Protein product: CASSLTRADYGYTF.

This clonotype was counted only a few times. This rearrangement joins TRBV20-1 to TRBJ2-3; 10 bases line up with TRBD1. Per germline, CDR1 DFQATT and CDR2 SNEGSKA (reference sequence). With 3 bases clipped from V and 2 bases from J, the junction kept 5 bases outside the gene matches. The CDR3 is made up of 15 amino acids. In nucleotides, the CDR3 is TGCAGTGCTAGTACCGGGACAGGGGTCACAGATACGCAGTATTTT. Amino acids: CSASTGTGVTDTQYF.

J is TRBJ1-5 and V is TRBV7-9; perhaps TRBD1 as D (5 bases). V lost 5 bases to trimming and J lost 5 bases, with 16 bases between them. Germline lookup yields CDR1 SEHNR and CDR2 FQNEAQ (reference sequence). The CDR3 has 15 amino acids. CDR3 in amino acids: CASSPGPGAYQPQHF. CDR3 nucleotide sequence: TGTGCCAGCAGCCCCGGTCCCGGGGCCTATCAGCCCCAGCATTTT. Supplemented by reference TRBV7-9 and TRBJ1-5, the full variable domain reads DTGVSQNPRHKITKRGQNVTFRCDPISEHNRLYWYRQTLGQGPEFLTYFQNEAQLEKSRLLSDRFSAERPKGSFSTLEIQRTEQGDSAMYLCASSPGPGAYQPQHFGDGTRLSIL.

The sample holds a few counts of this clonotype. This chain joins TRBV4-2 and TRBJ2-2, with TRBD1 identical over 7 bases. CDR1 and CDR2 from the germline V gene are LGHNA and YNFKEQ. The V segment lost 4 bases and the J segment 3 bases; nucleotides outside the gene matches: 11. The CDR3 has 17 residues. Written as DNA, the CDR3 is TGTGCCAGCAGCCGAAAAACAGGGGCCACGGACACCGGGGAGCTGTTTTTT. Translating gives CASSRKTGATDTGELFF.

Ten or more counts support this clonotype. The CDR3 here is CASSLPGETQYF. CDR3 nucleotide sequence: TGTGCCAGCAGTTTACCCGGGGAGACCCAGTACTTC. The chain links TRBV27 to TRBJ2-5, with unresolved D. V was shortened by 2 bases and J by 5 bases, with 6 bases between the two germline ends. Germline CDR1 MNHEY, CDR2 SMNVEV (reference sequence). The CDR3 contains 12 residues.

The CDR3 reads CASSVEWLAGTNEQFF. The CDR3 nucleotides are TGTGCCAGCAGCGTAGAATGGCTAGCGGGAACCAATGAGCAGTTCTTC. J is TRBJ2-1 and V is TRBV9; TRBD2 agrees at 9 bases. This CDR3 is 16 amino acids long. The junction had 7 bases not matched to a gene; V was cut back by 0 bases and J by 6 bases. Germline CDR1 and CDR2: SGDLS and YYNGEE.

The rearrangement joins TRBV5-1 to TRBJ1-1, with a possible D match to TRBD1 (5 bases). CDR1 and CDR2 from the germline V gene are SGHRS and YFSETQ. Trimming took off 1 base at V and 5 bases at J, with 18 bases between the two ends. The CDR3 consists of 16 residues. CDR3 residues: CASSLQPKGESTEAFF. The CDR3 DNA reads as TGCGCCAGCAGCTTGCAACCTAAAGGGGAGTCGACTGAAGCTTTCTTT.

This clonotype was observed many times. The chain couples TRBV24-1 to TRBJ2-2; 13 bases map to TRBD2. This CDR3 contains 20 residues. V gave up 2 bases and J gave up 0 bases; unmatched junction bases: 8. The germline V gene has CDR1 KGHDR and CDR2 SFDVKD. CDR3 sequence reads: CATSDSPGLAGLANTGELFF. The DNA of the CDR3 is TGTGCCACCAGTGATTCGCCGGGACTAGCGGGACTCGCGAACACCGGGGAGCTGTTTTTT.

Ten or more counts support this clonotype. The chain combines TRBV10-3 with TRBJ1-1; 8 nucleotides line up with TRBD1. Germline CDR1 is ENHRY and CDR2 is SYGVKD. The V and J ends lost 3 bases and 6 bases, in that order; junction bases with no gene match: 6. The CDR3 loop spans 14 amino acids. This CDR3 reads CAISDSGGSAEAFF. The DNA of the CDR3 is TGTGCCATCAGTGATTCAGGGGGCAGCGCTGAAGCTTTCTTT.

The CDR3 region is CASSWYGDTEAFF. For the CDR3, the DNA is TGTGCCAGCAGCTGGTACGGTGACACTGAAGCTTTCTTT. The chain joins TRBV7-2 to TRBJ1-1; D uncertain. The germline V gene encodes CDR1 SGHTA and CDR2 FQGNSA. This CDR3 is built from 13 residues. V lost 4 bases and J lost 3, with 9 bases in between. Drawing the rest from reference TRBV7-2 and TRBJ1-1, the complete variable domain is GAGVSQSPSNKVTEKGKDVELRCDPISGHTALYWYRQSLGQGLEFLIYFQGNSAPDKSGLPSDRFSAERTGGSVSTLTIQRTQQEDSAVYLCASSWYGDTEAFFGQGTRLTVV.

Concerning this clonotype: A much bigger clone sits one base away, suggesting this may be a read error. The chain uses TRBV7-2 and TRBJ2-3; 7 nucleotides align to TRBD1. CDR3 size: 16 residues. V shed 5 bases, J shed 3 bases, and the junction held 11 bases outside the gene matches. The germline V gene has CDR1 SGHTA and CDR2 FQGNSA. The DNA of the CDR3 is TGTGCCAGCAGCCTCACAGGGGTTGTGGTAACAGATACGCAGTATTTT. This encodes CASSLTGVVVTDTQYF.

This clonotype was detected ten times or more. The CDR3 DNA is TGTGCCACCAGCAGAGATGTGTCCCAGGAATACGAGCAGTACTTC. Translation gives CATSRDVSQEYEQYF. V is TRBV15 and J is TRBJ2-7; no clear D. The CDR3 is 15 residues long. V gave up 0 bases and J gave up 4 bases, with 13 bases separating them. Germline-derived CDR1 and CDR2 are LNHNV and YYDKDF (reference sequence).

The rearrangement links TRBV12-3 or TRBV12-4 to TRBJ1-6; D possibly corresponds to TRBD1 (5 bases). CDR3 length equals 14 residues. The V end was cut by 5 bases, the J end by 10 bases, with 15 bases between. The CDR3 sequence: CASSARDGGSPLHF. Written as DNA, the CDR3 is TGTGCCAGCAGTGCCCGGGACGGGGGGTCACCCCTCCACTTT.

The CDR3 loop is CASSLGGFANQPQHF. CDR3 sequence (DNA): TGTGCCAGCAGCTTAGGAGGGTTCGCCAATCAGCCCCAGCATTTT. This chain links TRBV7-8 with TRBJ1-5, with D hard to call. V was shortened by 1 base and J by 3 bases, with 10 bases between the two germline ends. From germline, CDR1 is SGHVS and CDR2 FQNEAQ. The CDR3 length is 15 residues. Complete variable domain (other parts from reference TRBV7-8 and TRBJ1-5): GAGVSQSPRYKVAKRGQDVALRCDPISGHVSLFWYQQALGQGPEFLTYFQNEAQLDKSGLPSDRFFAERPEGSVSTLKIQRTQQEDSAVYLCASSLGGFANQPQHFGDGTRLSIL.